This T cell receptor beta chain was captured in a study of T cell responses to AZD1222 COVID-19 vaccine. General study points: Baseline seropositivity characterized only six AZD1222 recipients. Researchers took repertoire samples only after the peak T cell response had come. White British donors predominated, females outnumbered males, and clonal diversity was possibly underestimated. With two AZD1222 doses given, Spike-specific TCR breadth and depth both rose.

V was trimmed by 1 base and J by 8 bases, leaving 20 bases between them. The CDR3 is 16 amino acids. Per germline, CDR1 MGHRA and CDR2 YSYEKL. Clones were sequenced by immunoSEQ multiplex PCR, and TCRdb holds only the in-frame ones, with some missing. Seen here are 150,000 to 170,000 clones, 86% observed once, and the top ten hold roughly 5.8%. Concerning this clone: Its antigen is not known.

The specimen comprised peripheral blood, sampled on day 0 of MenACWY control vaccination. This TCR derives from an adult in good health. The chain couples TRBV4-1 to TRBJ1-2; TRBD1 might be the D (5 bases). This CDR3 is CASSQVTSKGGDGYTF. As DNA, the CDR3 is TGCGCCAGCAGCCAAGTCACCTCCAAGGGAGGGGACGGCTACACCTTC.